A selection of T cell receptor beta chains follows, all from one sample in a study of identical twins. TCRdb reprocessed the 5' RACE reads via MiXCR and lists one record per CDR3 protein. The sample lists approximately 490,000 distinct CDR3 sequences, around 20% occurring once. The data were also submitted as part of a second study, on yellow fever vaccine responses in identical twins.

The sample was CD4+ T cells sorted from blood. These receptors were collected from a woman aged 18-30 years in good health. Each CDR3 is given with its conserved first and last residue. The order of the fields is J gene, clone size, D gene, V gene, CDR3 protein, CDR3 DNA. A D gene is named only where the DNA matches it firmly. Size tells how often a clone was seen (once, few, many) or the class of an expanded clone, and some rows leave it out.

>TRBJ2-3|-|TRBD2|TRBV6-1
CASSETSGGAFDTQYF
TGTGCCAGCAGTGAAACTAGCGGGGGGGCGTTCGATACGCAGTATTTT
>TRBJ2-5|few|-|TRBV11-3
CASSVLQETQYF
TGTGCCAGCTCGGTGCTCCAAGAGACCCAGTACTTC
>TRBJ1-5|-|TRBD1|TRBV5-6
CASSRKTGEQPQHF
TGTGCCAGCAGCCGAAAGACAGGGGAACAGCCCCAGCATTTT
>TRBJ2-1|many|TRBD2|TRBV10-3
CAISATSGGAASYNEQFF
TGTGCCATCAGTGCGACTAGCGGGGGGGCCGCATCCTACAATGAGCAGTTCTTC
>TRBJ1-2|-|-|TRBV7-6
CASSLGPDYGYTF
TGTGCCAGCAGCTTAGGGCCAGACTATGGCTACACCTTC
>TRBJ2-2|-|-|TRBV12-3/TRBV12-4
CASSPYSLRELFF
TGTGCCAGCAGTCCTTACAGCCTCAGGGAGCTGTTTTTT
>TRBJ2-3|few|-|TRBV11-3
CASSLDPGVAQYF
TGTGCCAGCAGCTTAGATCCAGGGGTCGCGCAGTATTTT
>TRBJ2-1|few|TRBD2|TRBV2
CASSAEREGNEQFF
TGTGCCAGCAGTGCGGAGCGGGAGGGCAATGAGCAGTTCTTC
>TRBJ2-1|few|TRBD2|TRBV4-2
CASSQDLTSGTYNEQFF
TGTGCCAGCAGCCAAGATCTAACTAGCGGGACCTACAATGAGCAGTTCTTC
>TRBJ2-1|-|TRBD2|TRBV10-3
CAISRTSGRAEQFF
TGTGCCATCAGTAGAACTAGCGGGAGGGCTGAGCAGTTCTTC
>TRBJ2-1|few|TRBD2|TRBV20-1
CSWLLAGPNEQFF
TGCAGTTGGCTACTAGCGGGGCCAAATGAGCAGTTCTTC
>TRBJ2-3|few|-|TRBV6-1
CASRARDAHESTDTQYF
TGTGCCAGCAGAGCTCGGGACGCACATGAGAGCACAGATACGCAGTATTTT
>TRBJ2-5|-|-|TRBV10-3
CAISDGDKKETQYF
TGTGCCATCAGTGATGGTGACAAAAAAGAGACCCAGTACTTC
>TRBJ2-1|few|TRBD2|TRBV7-2
CASRPSGSGVFNEQFF
TGTGCCAGCAGACCCAGTGGTAGCGGGGTCTTCAATGAGCAGTTCTTC
>TRBJ2-5|-|TRBD2|TRBV3-1
CASSSSAGDLETQYF
TGTGCCAGCAGCTCGTCCGCGGGAGATTTGGAGACCCAGTACTTC
>TRBJ2-3|-|-|TRBV2
CASSEDEEGRVTSTDTQYF
TGTGCCAGCAGTGAAGATGAAGAGGGCAGAGTTACTAGCACAGATACGCAGTATTTT
>TRBJ2-2|few|-|TRBV10-3
CAISEFPGDTGELFF
TGTGCCATCAGTGAGTTCCCAGGGGACACCGGGGAGCTGTTTTTT
>TRBJ1-5|few|-|TRBV29-1
CSVGGHLDQPQHF
TGCAGCGTTGGGGGACACCTAGATCAGCCCCAGCATTTT
>TRBJ1-2|few|TRBD1|TRBV7-6
CASSFGQGGNYGYTF
TGTGCCAGCAGCTTTGGACAGGGTGGAAACTATGGCTACACCTTC
>TRBJ2-7|once|-|TRBV11-2
CASSLGPGVAYEQYF
TGTGCCAGCAGCTTAGGTCCGGGAGTCGCCTACGAGCAGTACTTC
>TRBJ2-7|-|-|TRBV13
CASSLRQDSYEQYF
TGTGCCAGCAGCCTGCGACAGGATAGCTACGAGCAGTACTTC
>TRBJ2-5|few|-|TRBV29-1
CSGQRVGETQYF
TGCAGCGGTCAAAGGGTTGGGGAGACCCAGTACTTC
>TRBJ1-2|few|-|TRBV12-3/TRBV12-4
CASSDNNYGYTF
TGTGCCAGCAGCGACAATAACTATGGCTACACCTTC
>TRBJ2-7|once|-|TRBV15
CATSRAFSTTRDEQYF
TGTGCCACCAGCAGGGCGTTTTCAACAACTCGAGACGAGCAGTACTTC
>TRBJ2-3|few|-|TRBV20-1
CSAGLNTDTQYF
TGCAGTGCCGGACTAAACACAGATACGCAGTATTTT
>TRBJ2-7|-|TRBD1|TRBV7-9
CASSLEGTGDEQYF
TGTGCCAGCAGCTTAGAGGGGACAGGGGACGAGCAGTACTTC
>TRBJ2-2|-|TRBD1|TRBV28
CASSLLYYGQVETGELFF
TGTGCCAGCAGTTTACTCTACTATGGACAGGTTGAAACCGGGGAGCTGTTTTTT
>TRBJ1-1|-|-|TRBV15
CATSRDNRAEAFF
TGTGCCACCAGCAGAGATAATCGGGCTGAAGCTTTCTTT
>TRBJ2-1|few|-|TRBV12-3/TRBV12-4
CASRTGTFYNEQFF
TGTGCCAGCAGAACCGGGACATTCTACAATGAGCAGTTCTTC
>TRBJ2-3|-|TRBD2|TRBV5-6
CASSSIAGGPPDTQYF
TGTGCCAGCAGCTCAATAGCGGGAGGGCCCCCAGATACGCAGTATTTT
>TRBJ2-5|few|TRBD2|TRBV5-5
CASSSGLAEETQYF
TGTGCCAGCAGCTCGGGACTAGCGGAAGAGACCCAGTACTTC
>TRBJ2-1|-|TRBD2|TRBV2
CASSESGLAGYEQFF
TGTGCCAGCAGTGAGTCCGGACTAGCGGGATATGAGCAGTTCTTC
>TRBJ2-3|few|TRBD2|TRBV4-1
CASSQGLPLITSGISDTQYF
TGCGCCAGCAGCCAAGGACTACCACTAATTACTAGCGGGATATCAGATACGCAGTATTTT
>TRBJ2-6|-|-|TRBV5-1
CASKAVLAGANVLTF
TGCGCCAGCAAAGCAGTACTAGCCGGGGCCAACGTCCTGACTTTC
>TRBJ2-1|once|-|TRBV7-6
CASSRPGSRGDEQFF
TGTGCCAGCAGCCGCCCCGGGTCCAGGGGGGATGAGCAGTTCTTC
>TRBJ1-5|few|TRBD1|TRBV12-3/TRBV12-4
CASSFQGGKSNQPQHF
TGTGCCAGCAGTTTCCAGGGGGGGAAAAGCAATCAGCCCCAGCATTTT
>TRBJ1-1|-|-|TRBV20-1
CSAGDRNTEAFF
TGCAGTGCTGGCGACAGGAACACTGAAGCTTTCTTT
>TRBJ2-5|-|TRBD1|TRBV24-1
CATSGGTGDEETQYF
TGTGCCACCAGTGGCGGGACAGGGGATGAAGAGACCCAGTACTTC
>TRBJ2-1|-|-|TRBV12-3/TRBV12-4
CASSLIWKSGNEQFF
TGTGCCAGCAGTTTGATTTGGAAATCTGGCAATGAGCAGTTCTTC
>TRBJ2-3|-|-|TRBV19
CASRSPPGADTQYF
TGTGCCAGTAGATCCCCGCCTGGGGCAGATACGCAGTATTTT
>TRBJ2-1|-|TRBD2|TRBV5-5
CASSVEASGRLEQFF
TGTGCCAGCAGCGTGGAGGCTAGCGGGAGATTGGAGCAGTTCTTC
>TRBJ1-2|few|-|TRBV3-1
CASSKNTPSYGYTF
TGTGCCAGCAGCAAAAACACCCCTTCCTATGGCTACACCTTC
>TRBJ1-6|few|-|TRBV5-6
CASSSTGTLHF
TGTGCCAGCAGCTCCACAGGGACCCTCCACTTT
>TRBJ2-3|-|TRBD2|TRBV5-1
CASSYWTSGSTDTQYF
TGCGCCAGCAGTTACTGGACTAGCGGGAGCACAGATACGCAGTATTTT
>TRBJ2-3|-|-|TRBV4-2
CASSQDSPARDTQYF
TGTGCCAGCAGCCAAGATAGCCCCGCAAGGGATACGCAGTATTTT
>TRBJ2-5|few|-|TRBV25-1
CASSEFLTAFSTGQETQYF
TGTGCCAGCAGTGAATTTTTGACAGCGTTCTCCACGGGCCAAGAGACCCAGTACTTC
>TRBJ2-1|many|-|TRBV3-1
CASSQGINEQFF
TGTGCCAGCAGCCAAGGGATCAATGAGCAGTTCTTC
>TRBJ2-3|-|-|TRBV9
CASSHESGVRDTQYF
TGTGCCAGCAGCCATGAATCCGGGGTTCGCGATACGCAGTATTTT
>TRBJ1-4|-|-|TRBV12-3/TRBV12-4
CASSFSRFNEKLFF
TGTGCCAGCAGTTTTTCACGGTTTAATGAAAAACTGTTTTTT
>TRBJ1-4|few|-|TRBV12-3/TRBV12-4
CASGSPDMNEKLFF
TGTGCCAGCGGTTCTCCGGACATGAATGAAAAACTGTTTTTT
>TRBJ1-2|few|-|TRBV18
CASSPPMGQMYGYTF
TGTGCCAGCTCACCACCAATGGGGCAGATGTATGGCTACACCTTC
>TRBJ2-3|-|-|TRBV7-6
CASSLGLLGTDTQYF
TGTGCCAGCAGCTTAGGGCTTTTGGGGACAGATACGCAGTATTTT
>TRBJ2-5|few|-|TRBV27
CASSPRLREETQYF
TGTGCCAGCAGTCCCCGACTAAGGGAAGAGACCCAGTACTTC